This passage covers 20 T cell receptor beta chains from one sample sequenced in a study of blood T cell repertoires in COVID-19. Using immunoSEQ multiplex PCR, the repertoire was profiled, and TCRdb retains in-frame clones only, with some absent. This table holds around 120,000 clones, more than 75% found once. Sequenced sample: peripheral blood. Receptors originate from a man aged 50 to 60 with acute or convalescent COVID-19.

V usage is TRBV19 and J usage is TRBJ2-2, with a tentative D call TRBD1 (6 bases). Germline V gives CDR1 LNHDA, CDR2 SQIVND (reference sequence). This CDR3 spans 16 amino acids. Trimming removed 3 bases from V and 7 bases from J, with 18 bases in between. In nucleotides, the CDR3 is TGTGCCAGTAGTATTATGGCAGGGGTTGCCCGCGGGGAGCTGTTTTTT. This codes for CASSIMAGVARGELFF. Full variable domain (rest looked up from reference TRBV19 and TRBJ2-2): DGGITQSPKYLFRKEGQNVTLSCEQNLNHDAMYWYRQDPGQGLRLIYYSQIVNDFQKGDIAEGYSVSREKKESFPLTVTSAQKNPTAFYLCASSIMAGVARGELFFGEGSRLTVL.

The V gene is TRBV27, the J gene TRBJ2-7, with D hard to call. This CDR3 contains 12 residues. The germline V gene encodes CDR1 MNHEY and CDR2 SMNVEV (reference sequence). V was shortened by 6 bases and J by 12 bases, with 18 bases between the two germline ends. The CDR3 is CASSLFSRLAYF. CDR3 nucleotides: TGTGCCAGCAGCTTGTTCTCTAGACTCGCGTACTTC.

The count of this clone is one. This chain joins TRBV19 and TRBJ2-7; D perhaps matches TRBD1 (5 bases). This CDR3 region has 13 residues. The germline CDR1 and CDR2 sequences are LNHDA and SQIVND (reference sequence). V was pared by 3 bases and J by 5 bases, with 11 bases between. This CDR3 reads CASSIRAKDEQYF. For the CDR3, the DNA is TGTGCCAGTAGTATCAGGGCAAAAGACGAGCAGTACTTC.

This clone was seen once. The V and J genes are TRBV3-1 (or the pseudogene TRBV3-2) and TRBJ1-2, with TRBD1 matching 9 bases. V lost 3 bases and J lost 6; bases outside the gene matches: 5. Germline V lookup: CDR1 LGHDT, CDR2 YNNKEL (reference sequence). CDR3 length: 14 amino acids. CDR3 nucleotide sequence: TGTGCCAGCAGCCATTGGACAGGGGAAAATGGCTACACCTTC. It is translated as CASSHWTGENGYTF.

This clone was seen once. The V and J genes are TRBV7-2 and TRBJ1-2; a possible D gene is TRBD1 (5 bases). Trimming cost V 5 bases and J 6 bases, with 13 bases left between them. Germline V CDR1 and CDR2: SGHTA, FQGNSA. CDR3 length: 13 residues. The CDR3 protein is CASSLDIPNGYTF. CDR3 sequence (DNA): TGTGCCAGCAGCCTGGACATCCCAAATGGCTACACCTTC.

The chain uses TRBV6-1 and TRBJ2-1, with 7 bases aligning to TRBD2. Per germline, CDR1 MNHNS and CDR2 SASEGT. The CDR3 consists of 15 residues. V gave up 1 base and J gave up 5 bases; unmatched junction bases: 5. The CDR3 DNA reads TGTGCCAGCAGTGAAGGGACTAGACTGAACAATGAGCAGTTCTTC. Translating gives CASSEGTRLNNEQFF.

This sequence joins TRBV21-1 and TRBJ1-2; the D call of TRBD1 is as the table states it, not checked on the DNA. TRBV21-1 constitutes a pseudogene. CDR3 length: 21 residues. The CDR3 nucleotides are TGTGCCAGCAGCATGGATCCTTTTTCCCGGGACAGGGGGGTCCTGATCTATGGCTACACCTTC. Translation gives CASSMDPFSRDRGVLIYGYTF.

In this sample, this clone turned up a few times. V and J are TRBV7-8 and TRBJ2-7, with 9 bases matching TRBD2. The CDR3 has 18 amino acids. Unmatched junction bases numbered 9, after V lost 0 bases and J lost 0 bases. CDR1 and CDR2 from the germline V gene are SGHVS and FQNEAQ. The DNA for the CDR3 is TGTGCCAGCAGCTTAGCTGGTCGACGAGCGGGGGGCTCCTACGAGCAGTACTTC. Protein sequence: CASSLAGRRAGGSYEQYF.

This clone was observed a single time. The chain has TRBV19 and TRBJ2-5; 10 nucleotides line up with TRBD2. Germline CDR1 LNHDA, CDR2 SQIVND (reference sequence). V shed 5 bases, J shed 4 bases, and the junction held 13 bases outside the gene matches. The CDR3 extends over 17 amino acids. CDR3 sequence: CASSPGTALAGVETQYF. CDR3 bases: TGTGCCAGTAGTCCTGGGACTGCCCTAGCGGGAGTAGAGACCCAGTACTTC.

The CDR3 here is CASSWGTSGRITDTQYF. DNA for the CDR3: TGTGCCAGCAGCTGGGGGACTAGCGGGAGGATAACAGATACGCAGTATTTT. The J gene is TRBJ2-3, the V gene TRBV7-9, with 15 bases matching TRBD2. This CDR3 has 17 amino acids. With V trimmed by 4 bases and J by 3 bases, 5 bases remained unmatched. Germline V gives CDR1 SEHNR, CDR2 FQNEAQ (reference sequence).

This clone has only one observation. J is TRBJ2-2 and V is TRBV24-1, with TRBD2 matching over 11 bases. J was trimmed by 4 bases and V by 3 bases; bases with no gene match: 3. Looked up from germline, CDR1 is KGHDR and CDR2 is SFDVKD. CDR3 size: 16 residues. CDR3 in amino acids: CATSDRGTSGTGELFF. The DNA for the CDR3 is TGTGCCACCAGTGATCGCGGGACTAGCGGCACCGGGGAGCTGTTTTTT.

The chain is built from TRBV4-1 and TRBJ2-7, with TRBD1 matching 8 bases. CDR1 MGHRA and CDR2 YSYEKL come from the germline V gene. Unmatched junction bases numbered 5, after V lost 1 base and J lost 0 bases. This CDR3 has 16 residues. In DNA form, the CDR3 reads TGCGCCAGCAGCCAAGGGTCGGACAGGGTCTCCTACGAGCAGTACTTC. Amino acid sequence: CASSQGSDRVSYEQYF.

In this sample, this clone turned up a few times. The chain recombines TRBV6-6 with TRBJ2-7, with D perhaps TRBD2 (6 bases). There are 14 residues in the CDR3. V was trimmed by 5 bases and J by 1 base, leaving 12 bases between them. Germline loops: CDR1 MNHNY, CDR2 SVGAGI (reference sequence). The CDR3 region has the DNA TGTGCCAGCAGTAAGGAGGGAGAATCCTACGAGCAGTACTTC. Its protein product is CASSKEGESYEQYF.

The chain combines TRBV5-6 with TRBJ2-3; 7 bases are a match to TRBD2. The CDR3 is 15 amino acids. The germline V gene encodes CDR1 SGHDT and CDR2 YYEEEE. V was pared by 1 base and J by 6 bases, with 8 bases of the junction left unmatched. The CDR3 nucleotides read TGTGCCAGCAGCTTGCCGAGCGGGACGGGGGATACGCAGTATTTT. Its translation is CASSLPSGTGDTQYF. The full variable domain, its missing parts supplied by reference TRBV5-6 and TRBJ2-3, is DAGVTQSPTHLIKTRGQQVTLRCSPKSGHDTVSWYQQALGQGPQFIFQYYEEEERQRGNFPDRFSGHQFPNYSSELNVNALLLGDSALYLCASSLPSGTGDTQYFGPGTRLTVL.

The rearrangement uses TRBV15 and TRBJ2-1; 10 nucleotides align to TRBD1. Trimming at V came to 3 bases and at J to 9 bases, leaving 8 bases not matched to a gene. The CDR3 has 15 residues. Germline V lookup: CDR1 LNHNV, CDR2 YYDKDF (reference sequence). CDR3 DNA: TGTGCCACCAGCAGGGCCCGGGACAGGGGTGCTGAGCAGTTCTTC. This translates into CATSRARDRGAEQFF.

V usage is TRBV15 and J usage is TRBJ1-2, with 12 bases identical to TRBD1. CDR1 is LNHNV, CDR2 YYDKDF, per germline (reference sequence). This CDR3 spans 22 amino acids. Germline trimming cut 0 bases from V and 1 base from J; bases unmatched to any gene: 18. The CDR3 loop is CATSRDLIRARDRGQVNYGYTF. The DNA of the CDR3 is TGTGCCACCAGCAGAGATTTAATCCGCGCTCGGGACAGGGGGCAGGTTAACTATGGCTACACCTTC.

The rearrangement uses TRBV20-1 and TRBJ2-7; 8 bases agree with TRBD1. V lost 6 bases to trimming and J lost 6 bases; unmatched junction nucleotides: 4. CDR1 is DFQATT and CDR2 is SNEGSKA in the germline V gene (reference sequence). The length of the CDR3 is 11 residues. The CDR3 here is CSALGQGEQYF. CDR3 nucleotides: TGCAGTGCCCTCGGACAGGGCGAGCAGTACTTC.

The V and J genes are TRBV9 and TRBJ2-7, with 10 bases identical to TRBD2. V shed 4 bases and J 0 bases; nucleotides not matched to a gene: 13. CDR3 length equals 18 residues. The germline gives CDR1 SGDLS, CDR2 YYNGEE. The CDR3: CASSPKSRASGSSYEQYF. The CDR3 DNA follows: TGTGCCAGCAGCCCAAAGAGCAGAGCTAGCGGGAGCTCCTACGAGCAGTACTTC. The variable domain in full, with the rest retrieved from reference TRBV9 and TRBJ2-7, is DSGVTQTPKHLITATGQRVTLRCSPRSGDLSVYWYQQSLDQGLQFLIQYYNGEERAKGNILERFSAQQFPDLHSELNLSSLELGDSALYFCASSPKSRASGSSYEQYFGPGTRLTVT.

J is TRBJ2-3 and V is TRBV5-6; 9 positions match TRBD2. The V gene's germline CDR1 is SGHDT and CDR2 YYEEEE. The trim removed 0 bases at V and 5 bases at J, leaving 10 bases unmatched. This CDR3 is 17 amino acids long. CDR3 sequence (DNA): TGTGCCAGCAGCTTGGCCCATAGCGGGAGCAGTGTAGATACGCAGTATTTT. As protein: CASSLAHSGSSVDTQYF.

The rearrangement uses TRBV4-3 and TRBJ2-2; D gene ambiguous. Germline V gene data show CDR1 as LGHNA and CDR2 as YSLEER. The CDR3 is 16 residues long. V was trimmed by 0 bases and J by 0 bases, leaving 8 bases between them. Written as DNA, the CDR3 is TGCGCCAGCAGCCAAGAGCCGCTACCGAACACCGGGGAGCTGTTTTTT. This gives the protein CASSQEPLPNTGELFF.